A selection of T cell receptor beta chains follows, all from one sample in a study of TIL therapy for anti-PD-1-resistant metastatic lung cancer. Method: immunoSEQ multiplex PCR; TCRdb's copy keeps in-frame clones and lacks some. In the table there are about 59,000 clones, more than 60% of which are singletons. Sequenced here: blood, sampled at baseline. The receptor source for this set is a person aged 25-80 years with non-small cell lung cancer. Each CDR3 is given with its conserved first and last residue. Fields, in order: D gene, J gene, V gene, clone size, CDR3 DNA, CDR3 protein. The D gene is left open where the match is weak. Part of the rows lack a size; the others show once, few, many or a class for expanded clones.

>.|TRBJ2-3|TRBV2|.
TGTGCCAATTCCCGGACAGTGAGCACAGATACGCAGTATTTT
CANSRTVSTDTQYF
>.|TRBJ2-1|TRBV7-8|few
TGTGCCAGCAGCTTAGCCGGCGGAACCCACTACAATGAGCAGTTCTTC
CASSLAGGTHYNEQFF
>.|TRBJ2-2|TRBV4-1|few
TGCGCCAGCAGCCTCGGCCCTTTTCCTTTTGCCGGGGAGCTGTTTTTT
CASSLGPFPFAGELFF
>.|TRBJ1-5|TRBV2|few
TGTGCCAGCAGTGAAAGGTGGAACCCCAATCAGCCCCAGCATTTT
CASSERWNPNQPQHF
>.|TRBJ1-6|TRBV29-1|.
TGCAGCGTTGAACCGGGTAAGTCACCCCTCCACTTT
CSVEPGKSPLHF
>.|TRBJ1-6|TRBV28|few
TGTGCCAGCAGTCCCGTGGACAGTAGGTATAATTCACCCCTCCACTTT
CASSPVDSRYNSPLHF
>.|TRBJ1-2|TRBV19|.
TGTGCCAGTAGTATTAACCCAGGGATGGACTATGGCTACACCTTC
CASSINPGMDYGYTF
>.|TRBJ2-3|TRBV6-1|once
TGTGCCAGCAGTCCTGGGCCCGCTGAGGCAGATACGCAGTATTTT
CASSPGPAEADTQYF
>TRBD1|TRBJ1-2|TRBV6-1|.
TGTGCCAGCGATAGACAGGGGCAAAACTATGGCTACACCTTC
CASDRQGQNYGYTF
>.|TRBJ2-5|TRBV15|.
TGTGCCACCAGCAGAGGTGGGGGAGCCCAGACCCAGTACTTC
CATSRGGGAQTQYF
>TRBD2|TRBJ2-5|TRBV29-1|once
TGCAGCGTCGAAGCGGGAGATGAGACCCAGTACTTC
CSVEAGDETQYF
>.|TRBJ2-3|TRBV4-1|.
TGCGCCAGCAGCCTACTGATCCGCACAGATACGCAGTATTTT
CASSLLIRTDTQYF
>.|TRBJ2-1|TRBV9|.
TGTGCCAGCAGCGTAGCGACGGGAGTTGGCTATGAGCAGTTCTTC
CASSVATGVGYEQFF
>.|TRBJ1-5|TRBV7-2|few
TGTGCCAGCAGCTTAGGGAGGTCCAATCAGCCCCAGCATTTT
CASSLGRSNQPQHF
>TRBD2|TRBJ2-1|TRBV7-2|.
TGTGCCAGCAGCTTAGCTAGTAGCGGGTCTTACAATGAGCAGTTCTTC
CASSLASSGSYNEQFF
>TRBD2|TRBJ2-2|TRBV19|few
TGTGCCAGTACCCCTAGCGGGAGGAGAACCGGGGAGCTGTTTTTT
CASTPSGRRTGELFF
>TRBD1|TRBJ1-2|TRBV5-4|.
TGTGCCAGCAGCGGACCGGGACAGGGGCTTAATGGCTACACCTTC
CASSGPGQGLNGYTF
>.|TRBJ2-3|TRBV4-3|.
TGCGCCAGCAGCCAAGACCCCAGTTCCAGATCCAACACAGATACGCAGTATTTT
CASSQDPSSRSNTDTQYF
>.|TRBJ2-2|TRBV4-2|.
TGTGCCAGCAGCCAAGGACTAACGAACACCGGGGAGCTGTTTTTT
CASSQGLTNTGELFF
>.|TRBJ2-2|TRBV6-4|.
TGTGCCAGCAGTGACCAGGAGACGGGGGAGCTGTTTTTT
CASSDQETGELFF
>.|TRBJ1-3|TRBV9|few
TGTGCCAGCAGCGTAGACGGGTACTCTGGAAACACCATATATTTT
CASSVDGYSGNTIYF
>.|TRBJ1-3|TRBV5-8|.
TGTGCCAGCAGCTTGGGCAAAGGAGGGAACACCATATATTTT
CASSLGKGGNTIYF
>.|TRBJ2-2|TRBV7-2|.
TGTGCCAGCCAGGAGACCTACCAGAACACCGGGGAGCTGTTTTTT
CASQETYQNTGELFF
>.|TRBJ1-1|TRBV7-8|few
TGTGCCAGCAGGTTTGTGGGGGCCACTGAAGCTTTCTTT
CASRFVGATEAFF
>TRBD2|TRBJ2-7|TRBV7-2|.
TGTGCCAGCAGCTTAGCGCGGGGGGGAACCTACGAGCAGTACTTC
CASSLARGGTYEQYF
>.|TRBJ1-1|TRBV7-3|.
TGTGCCAGCAGTTCCCCCGGGGGGATGAACACTGAAGCTTTCTTT
CASSSPGGMNTEAFF
>.|TRBJ1-5|TRBV9|.
TGTGCCAGCAGCCCCAAGTGGGATCAGCCCCAGCATTTT
CASSPKWDQPQHF
>.|TRBJ2-7|TRBV28|.
TGTGCCAGCAGTCCCGGGCAGGGGCTACGGCAGTACTTC
CASSPGQGLRQYF